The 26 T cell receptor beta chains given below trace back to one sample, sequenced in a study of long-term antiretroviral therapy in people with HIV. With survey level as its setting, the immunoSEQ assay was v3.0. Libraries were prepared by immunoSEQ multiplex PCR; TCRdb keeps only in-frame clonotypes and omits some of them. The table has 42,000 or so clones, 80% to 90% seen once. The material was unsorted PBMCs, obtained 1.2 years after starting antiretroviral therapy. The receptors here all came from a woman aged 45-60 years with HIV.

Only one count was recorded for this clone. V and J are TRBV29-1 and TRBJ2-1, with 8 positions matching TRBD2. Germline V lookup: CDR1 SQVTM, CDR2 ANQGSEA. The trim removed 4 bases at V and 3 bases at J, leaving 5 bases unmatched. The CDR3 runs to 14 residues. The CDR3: CSVGAGGFYNEQFF. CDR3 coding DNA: TGCAGCGTTGGGGCGGGGGGTTTCTACAATGAGCAGTTCTTC.

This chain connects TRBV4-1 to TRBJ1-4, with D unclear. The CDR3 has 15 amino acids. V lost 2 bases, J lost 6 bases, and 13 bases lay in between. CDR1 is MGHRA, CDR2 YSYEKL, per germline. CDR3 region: CASSQTGSWDEKLFF. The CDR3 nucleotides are TGCGCCAGCAGCCAAACCGGGAGTTGGGATGAAAAACTGTTTTTT.

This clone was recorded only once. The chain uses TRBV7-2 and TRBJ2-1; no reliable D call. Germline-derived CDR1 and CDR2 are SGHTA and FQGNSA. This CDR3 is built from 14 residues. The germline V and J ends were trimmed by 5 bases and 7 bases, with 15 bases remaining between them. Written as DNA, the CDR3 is TGTGCCAGCAGCCCACCTTCGCTAGGGAATGAGCAGTTCTTC. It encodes CASSPPSLGNEQFF.

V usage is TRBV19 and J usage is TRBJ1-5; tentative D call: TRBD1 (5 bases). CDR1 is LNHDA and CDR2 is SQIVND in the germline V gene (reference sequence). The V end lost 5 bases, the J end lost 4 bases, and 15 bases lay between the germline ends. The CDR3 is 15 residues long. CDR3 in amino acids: CASSSHEGRNQPQHF. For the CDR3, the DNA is TGTGCCAGTAGTTCCCATGAGGGGAGGAATCAGCCCCAGCATTTT.

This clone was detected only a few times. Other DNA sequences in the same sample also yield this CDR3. This CDR3 is CASSVPNQPQHF. DNA of the CDR3: TGTGCCAGCAGTGTACCCAATCAGCCCCAGCATTTT. This chain connects TRBV2 to TRBJ1-5, with no clear D. The V gene's germline CDR1 is SNHLY and CDR2 FYNNEI. V was clipped by 4 bases and J by 3 bases, with 4 bases between them. This CDR3 spans 12 amino acids.

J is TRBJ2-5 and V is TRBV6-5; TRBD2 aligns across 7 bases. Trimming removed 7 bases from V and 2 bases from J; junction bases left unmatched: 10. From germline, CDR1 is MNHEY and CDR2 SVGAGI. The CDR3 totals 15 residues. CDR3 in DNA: TGTGCCAGCACCCAGGCGGGGGATCCTCAAGAGACCCAGTACTTC. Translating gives CASTQAGDPQETQYF.

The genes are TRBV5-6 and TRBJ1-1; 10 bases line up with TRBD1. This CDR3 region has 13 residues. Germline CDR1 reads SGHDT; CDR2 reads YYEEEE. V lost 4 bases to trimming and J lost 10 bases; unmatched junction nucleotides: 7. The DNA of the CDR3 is TGTGCCAGCAGCGCGGACAGGGGGTATGTAGCTTTCTTT. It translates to CASSADRGYVAFF.

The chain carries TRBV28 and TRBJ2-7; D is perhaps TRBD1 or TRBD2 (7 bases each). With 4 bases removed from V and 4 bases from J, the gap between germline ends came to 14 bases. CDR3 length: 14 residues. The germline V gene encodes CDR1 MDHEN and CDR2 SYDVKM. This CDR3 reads CASSSPGGVYEQYF. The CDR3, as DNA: TGTGCCAGCAGTTCCCCAGGGGGGGTATACGAGCAGTACTTC. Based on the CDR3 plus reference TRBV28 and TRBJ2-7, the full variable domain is DVKVTQSSRYLVKRTGEKVFLECVQDMDHENMFWYRQDPGLGLRLIYFSYDVKMKEKGDIPEGYSVSREKKERFSLILESASTNQTSMYLCASSSPGGVYEQYFGPGTRLTVT.

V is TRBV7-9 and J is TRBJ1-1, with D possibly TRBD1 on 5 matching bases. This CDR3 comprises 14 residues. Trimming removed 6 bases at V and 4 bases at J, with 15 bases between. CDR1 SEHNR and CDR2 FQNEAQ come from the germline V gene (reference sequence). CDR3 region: CASRLDGAATEAFF. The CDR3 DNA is TGTGCCAGCAGACTAGATGGGGCGGCCACTGAAGCTTTCTTT.

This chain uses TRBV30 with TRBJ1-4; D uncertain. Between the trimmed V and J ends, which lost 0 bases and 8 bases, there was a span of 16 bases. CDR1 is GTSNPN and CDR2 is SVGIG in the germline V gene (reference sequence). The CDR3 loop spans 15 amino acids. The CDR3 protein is CAWSVRTLLGEKLFF. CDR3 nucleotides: TGTGCCTGGAGTGTACGGACTCTTCTTGGGGAAAAACTGTTTTTT. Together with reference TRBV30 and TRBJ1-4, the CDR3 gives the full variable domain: SQTIHQWPATLVQPVGSPLSLECTVEGTSNPNLYWYRQAAGRGLQLLFYSVGIGQISSEVPQNLSASRPQDRQFILSSKKLLLSDSGFYLCAWSVRTLLGEKLFFGSGTQLSVL.

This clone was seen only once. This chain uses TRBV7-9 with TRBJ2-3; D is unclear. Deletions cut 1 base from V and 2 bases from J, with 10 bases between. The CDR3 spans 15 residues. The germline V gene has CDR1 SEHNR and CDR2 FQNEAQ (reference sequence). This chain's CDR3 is CASSLGHGITDTQYF. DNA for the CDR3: TGTGCCAGCAGCTTAGGGCACGGAATCACAGATACGCAGTATTTT.

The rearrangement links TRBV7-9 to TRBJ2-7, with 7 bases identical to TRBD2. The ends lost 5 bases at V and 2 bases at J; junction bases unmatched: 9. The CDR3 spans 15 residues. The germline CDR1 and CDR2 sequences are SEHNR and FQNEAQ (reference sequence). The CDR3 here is CASSPTLGGTYEQYF. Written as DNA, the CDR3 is TGTGCCAGCAGCCCAACGCTCGGGGGGACCTACGAGCAGTACTTC.

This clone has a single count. CDR3 loop: CASSVSRGIYGSSNEKLFF. In DNA form, the CDR3 reads TGTGCCAGCAGCGTTAGTCGGGGGATTTATGGGAGTTCTAATGAAAAACTGTTTTTT. This chain connects TRBV7-9 to TRBJ1-4, with D maybe TRBD1 (5 bases). Germline V gene sequence: CDR1 SEHNR, CDR2 FQNEAQ (reference sequence). V was trimmed by 5 bases and J by 3 bases, leaving 25 bases between them. This CDR3 has 19 residues.

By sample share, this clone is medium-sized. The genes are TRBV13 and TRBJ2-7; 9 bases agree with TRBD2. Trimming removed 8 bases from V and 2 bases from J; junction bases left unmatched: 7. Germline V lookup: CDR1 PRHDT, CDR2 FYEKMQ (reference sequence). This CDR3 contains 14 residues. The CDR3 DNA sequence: TGTGCCAGCGCTTACGGCGGGGGGGCCTACGAGCAGTACTTC. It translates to CASAYGGGAYEQYF.

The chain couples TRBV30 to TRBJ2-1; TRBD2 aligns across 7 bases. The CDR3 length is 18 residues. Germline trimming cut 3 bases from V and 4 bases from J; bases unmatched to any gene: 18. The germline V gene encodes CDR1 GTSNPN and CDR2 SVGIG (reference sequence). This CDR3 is CAWSHLGGINARYNEQFF. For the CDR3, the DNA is TGTGCCTGGAGCCATCTGGGGGGGATCAATGCTAGATACAATGAGCAGTTCTTC.

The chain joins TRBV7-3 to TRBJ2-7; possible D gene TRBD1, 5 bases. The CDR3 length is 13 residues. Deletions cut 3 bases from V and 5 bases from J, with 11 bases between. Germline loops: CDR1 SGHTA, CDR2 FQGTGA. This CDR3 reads CASSLARANEQYF. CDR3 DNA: TGTGCCAGCAGCTTGGCCAGGGCCAACGAGCAGTACTTC.

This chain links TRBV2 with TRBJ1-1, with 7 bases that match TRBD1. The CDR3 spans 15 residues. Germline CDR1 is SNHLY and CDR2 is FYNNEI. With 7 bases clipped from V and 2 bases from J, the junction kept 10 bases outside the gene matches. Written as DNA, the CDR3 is TGTGCCAGCAACGGGGGACAGTCGGGAAACACTGAAGCTTTCTTT. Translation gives CASNGGQSGNTEAFF. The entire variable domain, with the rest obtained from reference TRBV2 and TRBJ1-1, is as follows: EPEVTQTPSHQVTQMGQEVILRCVPISNHLYFYWYRQILGQKVEFLVSFYNNEISEKSEIFDDQFSVERPDGSNFTLKIRSTKLEDSAMYFCASNGGQSGNTEAFFGQGTRLTVV.

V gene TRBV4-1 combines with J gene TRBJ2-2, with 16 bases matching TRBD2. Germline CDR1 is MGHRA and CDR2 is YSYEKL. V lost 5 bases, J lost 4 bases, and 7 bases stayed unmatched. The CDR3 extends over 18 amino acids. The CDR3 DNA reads TGCGCCAGCAGCTCGGGACTAGCGGGGGGGCCAGGCACCGGGGAGCTGTTTTTT. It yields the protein CASSSGLAGGPGTGELFF.

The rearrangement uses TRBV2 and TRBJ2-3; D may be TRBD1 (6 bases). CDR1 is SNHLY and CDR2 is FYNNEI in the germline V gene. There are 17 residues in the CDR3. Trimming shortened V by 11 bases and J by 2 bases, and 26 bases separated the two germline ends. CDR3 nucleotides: TGTGCCGGTATGGTGGGGCAGGACAGAGCACCCACAGATACGCAGTATTTT. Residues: CAGMVGQDRAPTDTQYF. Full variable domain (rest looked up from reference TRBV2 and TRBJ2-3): EPEVTQTPSHQVTQMGQEVILRCVPISNHLYFYWYRQILGQKVEFLVSFYNNEISEKSEIFDDQFSVERPDGSNFTLKIRSTKLEDSAMYFCAGMVGQDRAPTDTQYFGPGTRLTVL.

CDR3 in DNA: TGTGCCAGCAGCTTGGGAAGGGCAACCTATGGCTACACCTTC. Protein sequence: CASSLGRATYGYTF. The chain uses TRBV11-1 and TRBJ1-2, with no clear D. This CDR3 is 14 amino acids long. V was shortened by 3 bases and J by 4 bases, with 12 bases between the two germline ends. From germline, CDR1 is SGHAT and CDR2 FQDESV (reference sequence).

The CDR3 sequence is CASSQEGKGNEQFF. The CDR3 coding sequence is TGCGCCAGCAGCCAAGAAGGGAAGGGGAATGAGCAGTTCTTC. The chain uses TRBV4-1 and TRBJ2-1; D is perhaps TRBD1 (5 bases). Germline values: CDR1 MGHRA, CDR2 YSYEKL. This CDR3 comprises 14 residues. V was cut by 0 bases and J by 7 bases, with 10 bases left in between.

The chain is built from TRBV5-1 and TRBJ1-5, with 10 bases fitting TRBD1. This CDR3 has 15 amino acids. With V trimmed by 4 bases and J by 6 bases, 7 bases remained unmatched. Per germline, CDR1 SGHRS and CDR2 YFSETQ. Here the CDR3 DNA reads TGCGCCAGCAGCGTCGACAGGGGGCAGGGTCAGCCCCAGCATTTT. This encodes CASSVDRGQGQPQHF.

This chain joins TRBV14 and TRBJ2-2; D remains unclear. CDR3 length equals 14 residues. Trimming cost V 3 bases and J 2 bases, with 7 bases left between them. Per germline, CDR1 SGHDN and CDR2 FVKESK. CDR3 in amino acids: CASSHPENTGELFF. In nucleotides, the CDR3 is TGTGCCAGCAGCCATCCAGAAAACACCGGGGAGCTGTTTTTT.

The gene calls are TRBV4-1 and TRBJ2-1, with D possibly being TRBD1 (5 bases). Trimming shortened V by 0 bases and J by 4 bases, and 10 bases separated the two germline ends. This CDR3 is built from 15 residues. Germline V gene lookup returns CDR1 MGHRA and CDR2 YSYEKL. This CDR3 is CASSQDPGNYNEQFF. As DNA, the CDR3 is TGCGCCAGCAGCCAAGATCCAGGGAATTACAATGAGCAGTTCTTC.

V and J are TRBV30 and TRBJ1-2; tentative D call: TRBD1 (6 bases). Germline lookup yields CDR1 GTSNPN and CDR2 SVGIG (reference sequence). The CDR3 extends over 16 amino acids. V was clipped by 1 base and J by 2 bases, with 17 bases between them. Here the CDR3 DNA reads TGTGCCTGGAGTGACCCAGGGGTTGTGAGGAACTATGGCTACACCTTC. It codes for CAWSDPGVVRNYGYTF.

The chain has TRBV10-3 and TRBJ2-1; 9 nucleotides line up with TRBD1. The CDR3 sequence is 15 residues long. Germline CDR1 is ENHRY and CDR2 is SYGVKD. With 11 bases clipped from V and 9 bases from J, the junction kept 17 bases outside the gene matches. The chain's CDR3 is CAAQARGQGRGEQFF. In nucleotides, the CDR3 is TGTGCCGCCCAGGCCCGTGGACAGGGGAGGGGTGAGCAGTTCTTC.